This T cell receptor beta chain was captured by sequencing in a study of blood T cell repertoires in COVID-19. This clone occurred once. Produced via immunoSEQ multiplex PCR; TCRdb's table is partial and in-frame only. The sample lists roughly 110,000 clones, less than 85% occurring once. Trimming shortened V by 0 bases and J by 3 bases, and 12 bases separated the two germline ends. The CDR3 length is 15 residues. The V gene's germline CDR1 is MGHRA and CDR2 YSYEKL. The sequence was obtained from a human donor in a cohort sampled during active COVID-19. The chain is built from TRBV4-1 and TRBJ2-7, with no clear D. Sequencing was performed on peripheral blood. The CDR3 is CASSQEAGSSYEQYF. The CDR3 DNA sequence: TGCGCCAGCAGCCAAGAGGCAGGATCCAGCTACGAGCAGTACTTC.